The 5 T cell receptor beta chains below come from one sample, sequenced in a study of T cell repertoires in cytomegalovirus infection. TCRdb called the reads again in MiXCR, with one record for every CDR3 protein. The sample records 60,000 to 80,000 distinct CDR3 sequences, 20% to 25% being singletons. Their target antigens are unknown. Source: CD8+ T cells from cultured PBMCs, taken from culture after CMV antigen stimulation. The receptors were gathered from a human donor in good health (CMV status not recorded). Some clones in this sample may be carry-over from other donors' samples.

The rearrangement uses TRBV7-2 and TRBJ2-1, with 9 nucleotides matching TRBD2. Per germline, CDR1 SGHTA and CDR2 FQGNSA. V was pared by 0 bases and J by 3 bases, with 6 bases of the junction left unmatched. This CDR3 is 17 amino acids long. The CDR3 region has the DNA TGTGCCAGCAGCTTAGCGGGACTAGCCGTATACTACAATGAGCAGTTCTTC. It translates to CASSLAGLAVYYNEQFF.

V gene TRBV27 combines with J gene TRBJ1-1; no reliable D call. In germline, CDR1 is MNHEY, CDR2 SMNVEV (reference sequence). The length of the CDR3 is 14 residues. The V end was cut by 5 bases, the J end by 3 bases, with 13 bases between. The CDR3 sequence: CASSPMAKDTEAFF. The CDR3 region has the DNA TGTGCCAGCAGTCCGATGGCCAAGGACACTGAAGCTTTCTTT.

V is TRBV4-1 and J is TRBJ1-2, with D possibly matching TRBD1 (5 bases). The V end lost 2 bases, the J end lost 1 base, and 11 bases lay between the germline ends. Germline V gene sequence: CDR1 MGHRA, CDR2 YSYEKL. CDR3 length equals 15 residues. The CDR3 sequence is CASSQYRRYNYGYTF. Written as DNA, the CDR3 is TGCGCCAGCAGCCAATACAGGAGATATAACTATGGCTACACCTTC.

V and J are TRBV7-2 and TRBJ2-7; D may correspond to TRBD1 or TRBD2 (5 bases each). Germline CDR1 reads SGHTA; CDR2 reads FQGNSA. The CDR3 consists of 13 residues. The V and J ends lost 6 bases and 3 bases respectively, with 12 bases between them. CDR3 sequence reads: CASSGTRNYEQYF. In DNA form, the CDR3 reads TGTGCCAGCAGTGGGACGCGAAACTACGAGCAGTACTTC.

There are many counts of this clonotype. This rearrangement joins TRBV4-1 to TRBJ2-5; 9 bases line up with TRBD1. The CDR3 consists of 15 residues. Germline assignment: CDR1 MGHRA and CDR2 YSYEKL. V lost 5 bases and J lost 0; bases outside the gene matches: 4. CDR3 DNA: TGCGCCAGCAGCGGGACAGGGATGGACCAAGAGACCCAGTACTTC. Its translation: CASSGTGMDQETQYF.